Below are 10 T cell receptor beta chains sequenced from a single sample in a study of Graves' ophthalmopathy and Graves' hyperthyroidism. The TCR beta CDR3 regions underwent amplification from RNA transcripts. First-round RT-PCR employed HTBI primers, with a second-round multiplex PCR after it. TCRdb reprocessed the multiplex PCR reads via MiXCR and lists one record per CDR3 protein. The sample includes over a million distinct CDR3 sequences, less than 45% seen only once; the top ten take approximately 12%. Material for sequencing was peripheral blood or thyroid tissue (not recorded which). These receptors were taken from an adult man with Graves' hyperthyroidism.

This CDR3 reads CASSPGTDQGKLFF. In DNA, the CDR3 is TGTGCCAGCAGCCCGGGGACAGACCAGGGAAAACTGTTTTTT. V gene TRBV7-9 combines with J gene TRBJ1-4; 7 bases line up with TRBD1. CDR3 length: 14 residues. Germline trimming cut 5 bases from V and 10 bases from J; bases unmatched to any gene: 10. Germline values: CDR1 SEHNR, CDR2 FQNEAQ (reference sequence).

The sample holds many counts of this clonotype. The chain joins TRBV7-9 to TRBJ2-5, with TRBD1 identical over 10 bases. V was clipped by 5 bases and J by 2 bases; unmatched bases: 8. The CDR3 totals 16 residues. CDR1 and CDR2 from the germline V gene are SEHNR and FQNEAQ (reference sequence). The DNA of the CDR3 is TGTGCCAGCAGCCCTAGGACAGGGGGAACTCAAGAGACCCAGTACTTC. It encodes CASSPRTGGTQETQYF. Full variable domain (rest looked up from reference TRBV7-9 and TRBJ2-5): DTGVSQNPRHKITKRGQNVTFRCDPISEHNRLYWYRQTLGQGPEFLTYFQNEAQLEKSRLLSDRFSAERPKGSFSTLEIQRTEQGDSAMYLCASSPRTGGTQETQYFGPGTRLLVL.

This clonotype was picked up a small number of times. The chain couples TRBV19 to TRBJ2-5, with D possibly matching TRBD1 (6 bases). The CDR3 contains 13 residues. In germline, CDR1 is LNHDA, CDR2 SQIVND (reference sequence). The germline V and J ends were trimmed by 9 bases and 5 bases, with 16 bases remaining between them. CDR3 sequence: CASDLARGETQYF. CDR3 nucleotide sequence: TGTGCCAGCGACCTGGCTAGGGGGGAGACCCAGTACTTC.

This clonotype was counted between two and nine times. The chain combines TRBV4-2 with TRBJ1-1, with D possibly TRBD1 on 5 matching bases. CDR3 length equals 16 residues. Trimming took off 4 bases at V and 1 base at J, with 16 bases between the two ends. Germline V gene data show CDR1 as LGHNA and CDR2 as YNFKEQ. CDR3 sequence reads: CASSPQWGLWNTEAFF. The CDR3 region has the DNA TGTGCCAGCAGCCCCCAATGGGGGTTGTGGAACACTGAAGCTTTCTTT.

This clonotype was detected only a few times. J is TRBJ1-2 and V is TRBV29-1, with D possibly being TRBD1 (6 bases). This CDR3 contains 12 residues. V was cut by 7 bases and J by 2 bases, with 11 bases left in between. CDR1 SQVTM and CDR2 ANQGSEA come from the germline V gene. The CDR3 nucleotides read TGCAGCGCCTCAGGGGAGAACTATGGCTACACCTTC. This encodes CSASGENYGYTF.

The chain uses TRBV27 and TRBJ1-2, with TRBD1 matching 7 bases. Germline loops: CDR1 MNHEY, CDR2 SMNVEV (reference sequence). The ends lost 5 bases at V and 1 base at J; junction bases unmatched: 7. CDR3 length: 15 amino acids. The CDR3 is CASSTKGQFNYGYTF. CDR3 in DNA: TGTGCCAGCAGTACCAAGGGACAGTTTAACTATGGCTACACCTTC.

V and J are TRBV6-5 and TRBJ2-5; D uncertain. The CDR3 spans 17 residues. CDR1 and CDR2 (germline): MNHEY, SVGAGI. Trimming cost V 6 bases and J 4 bases, with 24 bases left between them. The CDR3 spells CASRAVPEVWDGETQYF. The CDR3 nucleotides read TGTGCCAGCAGGGCAGTCCCCGAGGTTTGGGATGGAGAGACCCAGTACTTC.

The V call is TRBV7-9, the J call TRBJ1-2; D may be TRBD1 (6 bases). This CDR3 comprises 14 residues. Trimming took 1 base from V and 8 from J, leaving 14 bases between them. The germline V gene has CDR1 SEHNR and CDR2 FQNEAQ (reference sequence). In nucleotides, the CDR3 is TGTGCCAGCAGCTTAGACATCAGGGGAGTCGGCTACACCTTC. Its protein is CASSLDIRGVGYTF.

The chain has TRBV4-3 and TRBJ1-1; no firm D call. The V gene lost 0 bases and the J gene lost 1 base, with 6 bases spanning the gap. CDR1 is LGHNA, CDR2 YSLEER, per germline. There are 14 residues in the CDR3. DNA for the CDR3: TGCGCCAGCAGCCAAGATAGCTCGAACACTGAAGCTTTCTTT. Amino acids: CASSQDSSNTEAFF.

On this clonotype itself: This may come from a read error, since a much larger clone is one base off. J is TRBJ1-6 and V is TRBV4-1; D unresolved. CDR3 size: 13 residues. The germline CDR1 and CDR2 sequences are MGHRA and YSYEKL. The CDR3 here is CASGQVRDSPLHF. CDR3 sequence (DNA): TGCGCCAGCGGCCAAGTACGAGATTCACCCCTCCACTTT.